The 32 T cell receptor beta chains listed next were all sequenced from one sample in a study of shared clonotypes between healthy human individuals. Measured with immunoSEQ multiplex PCR; TCRdb has only the in-frame clones, and not every one. Found here are 2 million to 2.5 million clones, approximately 93% of them singletons; the top ten hold 0.39%. The sequenced material came from naive CD4+ T cells from PBMCs. Subset given: CD45RA+ positively selected. These receptor sequences come from a man aged 18 to 30 in good health. Some clones in this sample may be carry-over from other donors' samples.

The CDR3 DNA sequence: TGTGCCAGCAGCTTGAATTCCCCAGAGACCCAGTACTTC. Protein product: CASSLNSPETQYF. The genes are TRBV5-4 and TRBJ2-5, with D unclear. The germline V gene has CDR1 SGHNT and CDR2 YYREEE (reference sequence). The CDR3 spans 13 residues. With 1 base removed from V and 4 bases from J, the gap between germline ends came to 8 bases.

The chain is built from TRBV2 and TRBJ2-3; TRBD1 aligns across 9 bases. This CDR3 has 14 residues. Germline lookup yields CDR1 SNHLY and CDR2 FYNNEI. V lost 6 bases, J lost 4 bases, and 5 bases stayed unmatched. Here the CDR3 DNA reads TGTGCCAGCAGGGATCGGACAGGGGCAGATACGCAGTATTTT. Its translation is CASRDRTGADTQYF.

This rearrangement joins TRBV28 to TRBJ1-4; TRBD1 is a possible D gene (5 bases). The length of the CDR3 is 14 residues. Germline V gene data show CDR1 as MDHEN and CDR2 as SYDVKM. Trimming shortened V by 6 bases and J by 4 bases, and 12 bases separated the two germline ends. CDR3 sequence reads: CASREGPLNEKLFF. CDR3 DNA sequence: TGTGCCAGCAGGGAGGGGCCACTTAATGAAAAACTGTTTTTT.

The rearrangement joins TRBV15 to TRBJ2-7; 8 nucleotides align to TRBD2. J gave up 0 bases and V 8 bases, and 9 bases lay outside the gene matches. This CDR3 comprises 15 residues. Germline V gene data show CDR1 as LNHNV and CDR2 as YYDKDF (reference sequence). CDR3 in DNA: TGTGCCACCCAAATTAGCGGGAATCCCTCCTACGAGCAGTACTTC. Its protein product is CATQISGNPSYEQYF.

A word on this clone: Other DNA sequences in the sample encode the same CDR3. The J gene is TRBJ2-1, the V gene TRBV7-2; no clear D gene. CDR1 is SGHTA and CDR2 is FQGNSA in the germline V gene. V lost 0 bases and J lost 0, with 6 bases in between. This CDR3 contains 15 residues. Here the CDR3 reads CASSLAVSSYNEQFF. DNA of the CDR3: TGTGCCAGCAGCTTAGCAGTTAGCTCCTACAATGAGCAGTTCTTC.

This chain links TRBV5-1 with TRBJ1-6, with 9 bases identical to TRBD1. Germline V CDR1 and CDR2: SGHRS, YFSETQ. V trimming: 4 bases; J trimming: 9 bases; junction bases outside the gene matches: 8. CDR3 length equals 15 residues. CDR3 coding DNA: TGCGCCAGCAGCGCATCCGGGACAGGGAGTTCACCCCTCCACTTT. Translated: CASSASGTGSSPLHF.

With regard to this clone: This CDR3 is also generated by other DNA sequences in the sample. The chain has TRBV30 and TRBJ2-7; a weak D match, TRBD2 (6 bases). There are 15 residues in the CDR3. Looked up from germline, CDR1 is GTSNPN and CDR2 is SVGIG (reference sequence). Trimming removed 5 bases at V and 5 bases at J, with 22 bases between. The CDR3 sequence: CAWGGTSGSPNEQYF. The CDR3 DNA is TGTGCCTGGGGGGGGACCAGCGGGTCGCCAAACGAGCAGTACTTC.

The chain employs TRBV5-1 and TRBJ2-2; the D call may be TRBD1 or TRBD2 (5 bases each). Germline CDR1 is SGHRS and CDR2 is YFSETQ. The CDR3 consists of 12 residues. V was trimmed by 4 bases and J by 6 bases, leaving 7 bases between them. As DNA, the CDR3 is TGCGCCAGCAGCAGGGGACCCGGGGAGCTGTTTTTT. Residues: CASSRGPGELFF.

J is TRBJ1-4 and V is TRBV4-2, with a weak D call TRBD1 (5 bases). The CDR3 is made up of 16 amino acids. The V end was cut by 3 bases, the J end by 0 bases, with 11 bases between. CDR1 and CDR2 (germline): LGHNA, YNFKEQ. CDR3: CASSQGPDATNEKLFF. The DNA for the CDR3 is TGTGCCAGCAGCCAGGGACCCGACGCAACTAATGAAAAACTGTTTTTT.

This chain uses TRBV11-3 with TRBJ2-4; perhaps D is TRBD1 or TRBD2 (6 bases each). The V end was cut by 1 base, the J end by 3 bases, with 10 bases between. This CDR3 spans 15 amino acids. CDR1 is SGHNT and CDR2 is YENEEA in the germline V gene. In DNA, the CDR3 is TGTGCCAGCAGCTTAGGGGGGGCGGTCAAAAACATTCAGTACTTC. This encodes CASSLGGAVKNIQYF.

The chain is built from TRBV2 and TRBJ2-7; 8 nucleotides match TRBD2. The CDR3 is 14 amino acids. CDR1 is SNHLY, CDR2 FYNNEI, per germline. J lost 6 bases, V lost 10 bases, and 14 bases had no gene match. The CDR3 DNA follows: TGTGCCACCGTTCCGGGACTAGGGAGGGGCGAGCAGTACTTC. This codes for CATVPGLGRGEQYF.

The CDR3 region is CASSLGQGAKFSYEQYF. CDR3 nucleotide sequence: TGTGCCAGCAGCTTAGGACAGGGGGCTAAGTTCTCCTACGAGCAGTACTTC. The chain employs TRBV7-9 and TRBJ2-7; the match to TRBD1 covers 10 bases. The CDR3 length is 17 residues. V dropped 1 base and J dropped 0; count of bases not matched to a gene: 6. Germline V gene sequence: CDR1 SEHNR, CDR2 FQNEAQ (reference sequence).

V gene TRBV28 combines with J gene TRBJ2-4; D gene uncertain. Germline lookup yields CDR1 MDHEN and CDR2 SYDVKM. V gave up 2 bases and J gave up 0 bases, with 8 bases separating them. The length of the CDR3 is 15 residues. The DNA of the CDR3 is TGTGCCAGCAGTTTAGACGGAATAGCCAAAAACATTCAGTACTTC. The encoded protein is CASSLDGIAKNIQYF.

The genes are TRBV6-6 and TRBJ1-5; 9 bases align to TRBD1. CDR3 length: 16 residues. Unmatched junction bases numbered 8, after V lost 6 bases and J lost 2 bases. Germline V CDR1 and CDR2: MNHNY, SVGAGI (reference sequence). The CDR3 DNA follows: TGTGCCAGCAGGCCACAGGGGGCAGTACGCAATCAGCCCCAGCATTTT. Protein product: CASRPQGAVRNQPQHF.

This clone was counted only a few times. The V and J genes are TRBV7-8 and TRBJ1-1; tentative D call: TRBD1 (5 bases). Looked up from germline, CDR1 is SGHVS and CDR2 is FQNEAQ. Trimming cost V 5 bases and J 0 bases, with 10 bases left between them. There are 14 residues in the CDR3. As DNA, the CDR3 is TGTGCCAGCAGCAAGACAGTAATGAACACTGAAGCTTTCTTT. Its protein is CASSKTVMNTEAFF.

The rearrangement uses TRBV5-1 and TRBJ1-2, with 9 nucleotides matching TRBD1. Germline V gene data show CDR1 as SGHRS and CDR2 as YFSETQ. J gave up 3 bases and V 5 bases, and 8 bases lay outside the gene matches. This CDR3 is 15 amino acids long. CDR3 in amino acids: CASSWSGTGYYGYTF. CDR3 nucleotide sequence: TGCGCCAGCAGTTGGTCCGGGACAGGGTACTATGGCTACACCTTC.

This chain connects TRBV6-5 to TRBJ2-7; the match to TRBD1 covers 7 bases. Germline V gene data show CDR1 as MNHEY and CDR2 as SVGAGI. The CDR3 consists of 15 residues. The V and J ends lost 5 bases and 0 bases, in that order; junction bases with no gene match: 7. The CDR3 spells CASSSRQGSSYEQYF. Written as DNA, the CDR3 is TGTGCCAGCAGTAGTCGACAGGGAAGCTCCTACGAGCAGTACTTC.

This chain connects TRBV5-1 to TRBJ2-5; TRBD2 agrees at 7 bases. Germline V gene sequence: CDR1 SGHRS, CDR2 YFSETQ. Trimming removed 6 bases from V and 5 bases from J; junction bases left unmatched: 10. There are 14 residues in the CDR3. The CDR3 loop is CASTSGGERETQYF. The CDR3 nucleotides read TGCGCCAGCACATCTGGGGGGGAGAGGGAGACCCAGTACTTC.

This sequence joins TRBV18 and TRBJ2-7; the match to TRBD2 covers 7 bases. Germline trimming cut 1 base from V and 3 bases from J; bases unmatched to any gene: 6. CDR3 length: 15 amino acids. Germline V CDR1 and CDR2: KGHSH, LQKENI. The CDR3 loop reads CASSPRGLSSYEQYF. In DNA, the CDR3 is TGTGCCAGCTCACCACGGGGACTATCCAGCTACGAGCAGTACTTC.

In its sample, this clone was seen a few times. The chain employs TRBV28 and TRBJ1-2; D ambiguous. This CDR3 spans 12 amino acids. Per the germline V gene, CDR1 is MDHEN and CDR2 is SYDVKM. V was pared by 5 bases and J by 8 bases, with 12 bases between. The chain's CDR3 is CASSVQFGGYTF. The CDR3 coding sequence is TGTGCCAGCAGTGTACAGTTCGGGGGCTACACCTTC.

This chain links TRBV7-2 with TRBJ2-7; D gene ambiguous. Germline CDR1 SGHTA, CDR2 FQGNSA. Trimming shortened V by 2 bases and J by 3 bases, and 20 bases separated the two germline ends. The CDR3 sequence is 17 residues long. DNA for the CDR3: TGTGCCAGCAGCTTAAGTTTTAGCCCAACCTACTACTACGAGCAGTACTTC. Translating it yields CASSLSFSPTYYYEQYF.

The gene calls are TRBV27 and TRBJ1-2, with 9 bases lining up with TRBD1. V was clipped by 1 base and J by 7 bases; unmatched bases: 4. The V gene's germline CDR1 is MNHEY and CDR2 SMNVEV (reference sequence). There are 14 residues in the CDR3. CDR3 DNA: TGTGCCAGCAGTTTATATGGGACAGGGAGTGGCTACACCTTC. Its protein is CASSLYGTGSGYTF.

The chain employs TRBV6-5 and TRBJ1-1; D gene unclear. The V end was cut by 6 bases, the J end by 8 bases, with 13 bases between. The CDR3 is 12 amino acids. Germline V CDR1 and CDR2: MNHEY, SVGAGI. The CDR3 region has the DNA TGTGCCAGCAGCCTTTGGACCGGAGAAGCTTTCTTT. Its translation is CASSLWTGEAFF.

The rearrangement joins TRBV5-6 to TRBJ2-5; no clear D gene. Germline V gene sequence: CDR1 SGHDT, CDR2 YYEEEE. The CDR3 extends over 15 amino acids. Between the trimmed V and J ends, which lost 2 bases and 3 bases, there was a span of 14 bases. CDR3 DNA sequence: TGTGCCAGCAGCTTTCAGGCGAGATTTGAAGAGACCCAGTACTTC. This translates into CASSFQARFEETQYF.

This clone was seen a few times. This rearrangement joins TRBV2 to TRBJ1-4; 7 nucleotides match TRBD1. V was pared by 6 bases and J by 6 bases, with 7 bases of the junction left unmatched. This CDR3 region has 14 residues. Germline V gene data show CDR1 as SNHLY and CDR2 as FYNNEI. CDR3 sequence (DNA): TGTGCCAGCAGCGCCGGGACAGCCGATGAAAAACTGTTTTTT. Amino acids: CASSAGTADEKLFF.

The chain has TRBV2 and TRBJ2-7, with D perhaps TRBD1 or TRBD2 (6 bases each). Germline-derived CDR1 and CDR2 are SNHLY and FYNNEI. This CDR3 region has 13 residues. Trimming removed 8 bases from V and 7 bases from J, with 18 bases in between. CDR3 loop: CASVGGRGGEQYF. DNA of the CDR3: TGTGCCAGCGTCGGGGGCCGTGGAGGTGAGCAGTACTTC. Filled out from reference TRBV2 and TRBJ2-7, the complete variable domain reads EPEVTQTPSHQVTQMGQEVILRCVPISNHLYFYWYRQILGQKVEFLVSFYNNEISEKSEIFDDQFSVERPDGSNFTLKIRSTKLEDSAMYFCASVGGRGGEQYFGPGTRLTVT.

The chain combines TRBV19 with TRBJ2-5; 11 bases line up with TRBD2. The CDR3 sequence is 14 residues long. The germline gives CDR1 LNHDA, CDR2 SQIVND (reference sequence). The ends lost 0 bases at V and 7 bases at J; junction bases unmatched: 1. DNA of the CDR3: TGTGCCAGTAGTATAGAAGGACTAGCGGGGACCCAGTACTTC. It is translated as CASSIEGLAGTQYF.

This clone was counted a single time. Here the CDR3 reads CASSPTGVGYGYTF. CDR3 DNA sequence: TGTGCCAGCAGCCCGACAGGGGTCGGCTATGGCTACACCTTC. The V gene is TRBV7-3, the J gene TRBJ1-2; 8 bases match TRBD1. CDR3 size: 14 residues. Germline assignment: CDR1 SGHTA and CDR2 FQGTGA. V lost 5 bases, J lost 4 bases, and 6 bases stayed unmatched. Drawing the rest from reference TRBV7-3 and TRBJ1-2, the complete variable domain is GAGVSQTPSNKVTEKGKYVELRCDPISGHTALYWYRQSLGQGPEFLIYFQGTGAADDSGLPNDRFFAVRPEGSVSTLKIQRTERGDSAVYLCASSPTGVGYGYTFGSGTRLTVV.

The chain couples TRBV7-9 to TRBJ1-4; 10 positions match TRBD1. Germline CDR1 is SEHNR and CDR2 is FQNEAQ (reference sequence). This CDR3 is 17 amino acids long. Losses at the gene ends were 2 bases for V and 3 bases for J; bases not matched to a gene: 6. The chain's CDR3 is CASSLIEGQGANEKLFF. In DNA form, the CDR3 reads TGTGCCAGCAGCTTAATCGAAGGACAGGGGGCTAATGAAAAACTGTTTTTT.

This clone was detected once. V usage is TRBV6-6 and J usage is TRBJ2-4, with a tentative D call TRBD2 (6 bases). Germline V gene data show CDR1 as MNHNY and CDR2 as SVGAGI (reference sequence). This CDR3 contains 14 residues. Trimming took 3 bases from V and 6 from J, leaving 12 bases between them. The CDR3 loop reads CASSYALGGNIQYF. The DNA for the CDR3 is TGTGCCAGCAGTTATGCTCTGGGAGGAAACATTCAGTACTTC.

The chain recombines TRBV9 with TRBJ2-3; 12 nucleotides line up with TRBD2. V was pared by 0 bases and J by 10 bases, with 6 bases of the junction left unmatched. Germline CDR1 is SGDLS and CDR2 is YYNGEE. The CDR3 has 15 residues. CDR3 amino acids: CASSVAASGRASQYF. CDR3 bases: TGTGCCAGCAGCGTAGCGGCTAGCGGGAGGGCCTCGCAGTATTTT.

The V gene is TRBV28, the J gene TRBJ2-1; 8 bases map to TRBD1. Trimming cost V 6 bases and J 4 bases; bases outside gene matches: 5. CDR3 length: 14 residues. Germline V gene lookup returns CDR1 MDHEN and CDR2 SYDVKM. The CDR3 is CASRVQGGYNEQFF. The CDR3, as DNA: TGTGCCAGCAGAGTACAGGGGGGATACAATGAGCAGTTCTTC.